The next 19 T cell receptor beta chains were all read from a single sample in a study of cytomegalovirus exposure and HLA in healthy donors. The PCR was carried out with 60 Vbeta primers and 13 Jbeta primers. Generated by immunoSEQ multiplex PCR, the TCRdb table keeps only in-frame clones and is missing some. The profile shows more than 80,000 clones, approximately 70% of them singletons. Sequenced input: PBMCs. The origin of the receptors is a man aged 50 to 59 in good health and CMV-seronegative.

With regard to this clone: The junction differs from germline at one of its ends, possibly a read error. J is TRBJ2-2 and V is TRBV7-7, with 12 bases matching TRBD1. The CDR3 covers 15 residues. Per germline, CDR1 SSHAT and CDR2 FNYEAQ (reference sequence). In DNA form, the CDR3 reads TGTGCTAGCAGCTTGGGACAGGGGGCTCCCGGGGAGCTGTTTTTT. Translating gives CASSLGQGAPGELFF.

The chain links TRBV4-2 to TRBJ2-1; 13 nucleotides align to TRBD2. J gave up 1 base and V 4 bases, and 10 bases lay outside the gene matches. The CDR3 runs to 19 residues. Germline assignment: CDR1 LGHNA and CDR2 YNFKEQ. This CDR3 is CASSPGLAGVVRSYNEQFF. As DNA, the CDR3 is TGTGCCAGCAGCCCCGGACTAGCGGGAGTCGTTCGGTCCTACAATGAGCAGTTCTTC.

Only a few counts were recorded for this clone. This rearrangement joins TRBV10-3 to TRBJ1-2; 7 bases fit TRBD1. CDR1 is ENHRY and CDR2 is SYGVKD in the germline V gene. V gave up 3 bases and J gave up 4 bases; unmatched junction bases: 8. This CDR3 has 15 residues. DNA of the CDR3: TGTGCCATCAGTGAAGGACAGGACGTTACCTATGGCTACACCTTC. Protein: CAISEGQDVTYGYTF.

The chain links TRBV11-2 to TRBJ2-7, with D unclear. CDR1 and CDR2 (germline): SGHAT, FQNNGV. V dropped 1 base and J dropped 3 bases, with 7 bases sitting between them. The CDR3 extends over 13 amino acids. The CDR3 nucleotides read TGTGCCAGCAGCTTAGGACTGTTCTACGAGCAGTACGTC. The encoded protein is CASSLGLFYEQYV.

The rearrangement uses TRBV7-3 and TRBJ1-1, with a possible D match to TRBD1 (5 bases). This CDR3 has 13 residues. V was clipped by 6 bases and J by 1 base, with 9 bases between them. The germline V gene has CDR1 SGHTA and CDR2 FQGTGA. The CDR3 loop is CASRLDRNTEAFF. CDR3 bases: TGTGCCAGCAGGCTAGACAGGAACACTGAAGCTTTCTTT.

This clone has just a few counts. This rearrangement joins TRBV28 to TRBJ2-7, with TRBD2 matching 9 bases. This CDR3 spans 13 amino acids. V shed 11 bases, J shed 2 bases, and the junction held 7 bases outside the gene matches. Germline V gives CDR1 MDHEN, CDR2 SYDVKM. CDR3 sequence (DNA): TGTGCCGCAGCGGGGGGATACACCTACGAGCAGTACTTC. It specifies CAAAGGYTYEQYF.

V gene TRBV6-6 combines with J gene TRBJ2-5; weak D call: TRBD1 (6 bases). The V and J ends lost 0 bases and 4 bases respectively, with 6 bases between them. Looked up from germline, CDR1 is MNHNY and CDR2 is SVGAGI (reference sequence). The CDR3 is 13 amino acids. The CDR3 region is CASSYSGGETQYF. As DNA, the CDR3 is TGTGCCAGCAGTTACTCAGGGGGAGAGACCCAGTACTTC.

The chain carries TRBV5-8 and TRBJ1-1; D unclear. V lost 5 bases, J lost 4 bases, and 15 bases lay in between. This CDR3 is built from 14 residues. Germline-derived CDR1 and CDR2 are SGHTS and YDEGEE. For the CDR3, the DNA is TGTGCCAGCAGACGGCGGGGTCTTACCACTGAAGCTTTCTTT. Translated, it gives CASRRRGLTTEAFF.

This clone was seen only a few times. The rearrangement uses TRBV5-1 and TRBJ1-1; 7 nucleotides align to TRBD1. From germline, CDR1 is SGHRS and CDR2 YFSETQ. The trim removed 4 bases at V and 3 bases at J, leaving 3 bases unmatched. The CDR3 is made up of 13 amino acids. Here the CDR3 DNA reads TGCGCCAGCAGCCGGGACAGACACACTGAAGCTTTCTTT. Translation: CASSRDRHTEAFF.

The V and J genes are TRBV4-3 and TRBJ2-3; D is perhaps TRBD1 (6 bases). Germline V CDR1 and CDR2: LGHNA, YSLEER. There are 16 residues in the CDR3. Deletions cut 4 bases from V and 0 bases from J, with 14 bases between. CDR3 in amino acids: CASSPLTGVSTDTQYF. DNA for the CDR3: TGCGCCAGCAGCCCCCTGACAGGTGTTAGCACAGATACGCAGTATTTT.

V gene TRBV4-1 combines with J gene TRBJ2-6; 9 bases line up with TRBD1. The CDR3 covers 19 residues. Germline V gene sequence: CDR1 MGHRA, CDR2 YSYEKL. The J segment lost 2 bases and the V segment lost 2 bases, leaving 10 bases of the junction unmatched. CDR3 DNA sequence: TGCGCCAGCAGCCAACTTACAGGGGGCGTGGTTCCTGGGGCCAACGTCCTGACTTTC. Translation gives CASSQLTGGVVPGANVLTF.

This clone was recorded only once. The conserved phenylalanine or tryptophan is not found at the CDR3 terminus, so this likely reflects a read error. This sequence joins TRBV4-2 and TRBJ2-2; 8 bases align to TRBD2. V shed 4 bases, J shed 7 bases, and the junction held 11 bases outside the gene matches. Germline assignment: CDR1 LGHNA and CDR2 YNFKEQ. The CDR3 has 16 residues. The CDR3 region is CASSLGAAGGGGELFV. CDR3 bases: TGTGCCAGCAGCCTCGGAGCGGCGGGAGGAGGCGGGGAGCTGTTTGTT.

The chain uses TRBV5-6 and TRBJ1-2; 7 nucleotides line up with TRBD1. Trimming took 2 bases from V and 6 from J; bases not matched to a gene: 4. The CDR3 covers 13 residues. Germline-derived CDR1 and CDR2 are SGHDT and YYEEEE. CDR3 loop: CASSFGTADGYTF. As DNA, the CDR3 is TGTGCCAGCAGCTTCGGGACAGCCGATGGCTACACCTTC.

This clone appeared once. This chain links TRBV6-1 with TRBJ1-1, with 8 positions matching TRBD1. Germline V CDR1 and CDR2: MNHNS, SASEGT. The CDR3 is made up of 14 amino acids. The junction had 9 bases not matched to a gene; V was cut back by 7 bases and J by 5 bases. The CDR3 sequence: CASNRQGSKTEAFF. Written as DNA, the CDR3 is TGTGCCAGCAACCGACAGGGGAGTAAGACTGAAGCTTTCTTT.

The chain uses TRBV5-4 and TRBJ2-3; 7 nucleotides match TRBD1. V lost 2 bases and J lost 2; bases outside the gene matches: 8. Germline V gene data show CDR1 as SGHNT and CDR2 as YYREEE (reference sequence). The CDR3 extends over 16 amino acids. The CDR3 nucleotides are TGTGCCAGCAGCTTCGAAGGGGGCGTTACCACAGATACGCAGTATTTT. Its translation is CASSFEGGVTTDTQYF.

The V and J genes are TRBV7-2 and TRBJ1-1, with a tentative D call TRBD1 (6 bases). Looked up from germline, CDR1 is SGHTA and CDR2 is FQGNSA. V lost 5 bases, J lost 1 base, and 8 bases lay in between. CDR3 length equals 13 residues. Written as DNA, the CDR3 is TGTGCCAGCAGCGTGGGACAGAACACTGAAGCTTTCTTT. This gives the protein CASSVGQNTEAFF. The full variable domain, rest sourced from reference TRBV7-2 and TRBJ1-1, is GAGVSQSPSNKVTEKGKDVELRCDPISGHTALYWYRQSLGQGLEFLIYFQGNSAPDKSGLPSDRFSAERTGGSVSTLTIQRTQQEDSAVYLCASSVGQNTEAFFGQGTRLTVV.

This clone was detected only a few times. J is TRBJ1-2 and V is TRBV2; no clear D. Trimming cost V 6 bases and J 4 bases, with 15 bases left between them. This CDR3 region has 14 residues. CDR1 is SNHLY and CDR2 is FYNNEI in the germline V gene. CDR3 DNA sequence: TGTGCCAGCAGAAAAGAGTCTGGGAGCTATGGCTACACCTTC. It is translated as CASRKESGSYGYTF.

The chain is built from TRBV2 and TRBJ2-1; 7 bases agree with TRBD1. CDR3 length: 14 amino acids. Germline assignment: CDR1 SNHLY and CDR2 FYNNEI. V was clipped by 8 bases and J by 5 bases; unmatched bases: 9. DNA for the CDR3: TGTGCCAGCTCCTACAGGGGTTTCAACAATGAGCAGTTCTTC. The encoded protein is CASSYRGFNNEQFF.

The chain carries TRBV7-2 and TRBJ1-1; D not certain. The V end was cut by 4 bases, the J end by 6 bases, with 18 bases between. The CDR3 has 15 residues. Germline CDR1 reads SGHTA; CDR2 reads FQGNSA. The CDR3 reads CASSSPDRLVPEAFF. The CDR3 DNA reads TGTGCCAGCAGCTCCCCAGACCGACTGGTCCCTGAAGCTTTCTTT.